A selection of T cell receptor beta chains follows, all from one sample in a study of CD8+CD57+ T cells in acquired aplastic anemia. TCRdb processed the reads anew with MiXCR; each CDR3 protein has one entry. Among 170,000 or so distinct CDR3 sequences listed, more than 60% were seen once. The sample taken for sequencing was sorted CD4+, CD8+, or CD8+CD57+ T cells (not recorded which) from PBMCs. The origin of the receptors is a human donor with aplastic anemia. CDR3s include the opening cysteine and the closing phenylalanine or tryptophan. The D gene is left open where the match is weak. Rows may omit the clone size; those that give it use once, few, many or a size class.

d_call: TRBD1; j_call: TRBJ1-5; v_call: TRBV24-1; clone_size: -; cdr3_aa: CATDRTGVDQPQHF; cdr3_nt: TGTGCCACCGATAGGACAGGGGTTGATCAGCCCCAGCATTTT
d_call: -; j_call: TRBJ2-4; v_call: TRBV29-1; clone_size: many; cdr3_aa: CSVEIYRDNLLKNIQYF; cdr3_nt: TGCAGCGTTGAAATCTACCGGGACAACCTTCTAAAAAACATTCAGTACTTC
d_call: TRBD1; j_call: TRBJ1-1; v_call: TRBV24-1; clone_size: -; cdr3_aa: CATKDRQNTEAFF; cdr3_nt: TGTGCCACCAAGGACAGGCAGAACACTGAAGCTTTCTTT
d_call: TRBD2; j_call: TRBJ2-7; v_call: TRBV11-2; clone_size: -; cdr3_aa: CASSLTRAGGSYEQYF; cdr3_nt: TGTGCCAGCAGCTTAACTCGGGCGGGAGGGTCCTACGAGCAGTACTTC
d_call: TRBD1; j_call: TRBJ2-1; v_call: TRBV2; clone_size: few; cdr3_aa: CASSVNRGSNEQFF; cdr3_nt: TGTGCCAGCAGTGTTAACAGGGGGTCGAATGAGCAGTTCTTC
d_call: TRBD1; j_call: TRBJ1-1; v_call: TRBV7-9; clone_size: -; cdr3_aa: CASSFGDRRTEAFF; cdr3_nt: TGTGCCAGCAGCTTTGGGGACAGGCGGACTGAAGCTTTCTTC
d_call: -; j_call: TRBJ2-1; v_call: TRBV7-9; clone_size: -; cdr3_aa: CASSLTREANEQFF; cdr3_nt: TGTGCCAGCAGCCTCACTCGGGAAGCCAATGAGCAGTTCTTC
d_call: -; j_call: TRBJ1-6; v_call: TRBV12-3/TRBV12-4; clone_size: -; cdr3_aa: CASSLASPLHF; cdr3_nt: TGTGCCAGCAGTTTAGCATCACCCCTCCACTTT
d_call: -; j_call: TRBJ1-5; v_call: TRBV7-2; clone_size: -; cdr3_aa: CASSIRQAHNQPQHF; cdr3_nt: TGTGCCAGCAGCATCCGACAGGCGCACAATCAGCCCCAGCATTTT
d_call: -; j_call: TRBJ2-7; v_call: TRBV29-1; clone_size: -; cdr3_aa: CSSSGYEQYF; cdr3_nt: TGCAGCTCCTCAGGCTACGAGCAGTACTTC
d_call: TRBD1; j_call: TRBJ2-5; v_call: TRBV25-1; clone_size: -; cdr3_aa: CASSEPRTGVGETQYF; cdr3_nt: TGTGCCAGCAGTGAACCCAGGACAGGAGTGGGGGAGACCCAGTACTTC
d_call: -; j_call: TRBJ2-1; v_call: TRBV20-1; clone_size: few; cdr3_aa: CSARGRQGYNEQFF; cdr3_nt: TGCAGTGCTAGAGGACGGCAGGGCTACAATGAGCAGTTCTTC
d_call: -; j_call: TRBJ2-7; v_call: TRBV7-9; clone_size: -; cdr3_aa: CASSQDWMSVGEQYF; cdr3_nt: TGCGCCAGCAGCCAAGATTGGATGTCAGTGGGCGAGCAGTACTTC
d_call: TRBD2; j_call: TRBJ2-5; v_call: TRBV20-1; clone_size: -; cdr3_aa: CSATDTSGSRETQYF; cdr3_nt: TGCAGTGCTACCGATACTAGCGGGAGTCGAGAGACCCAGTACTTC
d_call: -; j_call: TRBJ2-5; v_call: TRBV24-1; clone_size: -; cdr3_aa: CATSDPLGGQETQYF; cdr3_nt: TGTGCCACCAGTGATCCTTTGGGGGGACAAGAGACCCAGTACTTC
d_call: TRBD1; j_call: TRBJ1-3; v_call: TRBV9; clone_size: -; cdr3_aa: CASSADRASGNTIYF; cdr3_nt: TGTGCCAGCAGCGCCGACAGGGCTTCTGGAAACACCATATATTTT
d_call: TRBD2; j_call: TRBJ2-3; v_call: TRBV6-4; clone_size: many; cdr3_aa: CASSDSAGGPTDTQYF; cdr3_nt: TGTGCCAGCAGTGACTCGGCGGGGGGCCCCACAGATACGCAGTATTTT
d_call: -; j_call: TRBJ2-2; v_call: TRBV24-1; clone_size: few; cdr3_aa: CATSDPALNGELFF; cdr3_nt: TGTGCCACCAGTGATCCGGCCCTAAACGGGGAGCTGTTTTTT
d_call: -; j_call: TRBJ2-7; v_call: TRBV15; clone_size: -; cdr3_aa: CATSGRGTSYEQYF; cdr3_nt: TGTGCCACCAGCGGCCGAGGCACATCATACGAGCAGTACTTC
d_call: -; j_call: TRBJ1-1; v_call: TRBV20-1; clone_size: -; cdr3_aa: CSARDLTEAFF; cdr3_nt: TGCAGTGCTAGAGACCTCACTGAAGCTTTCTTT
d_call: -; j_call: TRBJ2-7; v_call: TRBV9; clone_size: -; cdr3_aa: CASSPYNGEQYF; cdr3_nt: TGTGCCAGCAGCCCGTACAATGGGGAGCAGTACTTC
d_call: -; j_call: TRBJ2-7; v_call: TRBV20-1; clone_size: -; cdr3_aa: CSARDGGNSYEQYF; cdr3_nt: TGCAGTGCTAGAGATGGCGGCAACTCCTACGAGCAGTACTTC
d_call: -; j_call: TRBJ2-3; v_call: TRBV7-9; clone_size: -; cdr3_aa: CASSLTGGRTDTQYF; cdr3_nt: TGTGCCAGCAGCTTAACTGGCGGACGCACAGATACGCAGTATTTT
d_call: -; j_call: TRBJ2-3; v_call: TRBV7-6; clone_size: -; cdr3_aa: CASSLAQASTDAQYF; cdr3_nt: TGTGCCAGCAGCTTAGCGCAGGCTAGCACAGATGCGCAGTATTTT
d_call: -; j_call: TRBJ1-1; v_call: TRBV3-1; clone_size: -; cdr3_aa: CASAAGRGWGTEAFF; cdr3_nt: TGTGCCAGCGCGGCGGGTAGGGGGTGGGGCACTGAAGCTTTCTTT